Ten or more counts support the clone carrying this T cell receptor (beta chain). Time point noted: newly diagnosed GD, antithyroid drugs for less than 3 months. Scientists built the TCR library using RNA that was extracted from PBMCs. Diagnosis followed American Thyroid Association guidelines for Graves' disease. Trimming cost V 6 bases and J 6 bases; bases outside gene matches: 9. The germline CDR1 and CDR2 sequences are MNHNS and SASEGT. This CDR3 has 16 amino acids. The data belong to a study of regulatory T cells in long-lasting Graves disease. At the level of the study: Freshly diagnosed Graves' patients had used antithyroid drugs for under 3 months.

Both iRepertoire HTBI primers and Arm-PCR of CDR3 regions were used to build the TCR beta libraries. Authors' processing steps: The samples yielded approximately 62 TRBV and roughly 15 TRBJ segments. Each CDR3 protein is one row after TCRdb ran MiXCR on the multiplex PCR reads. The V and J calls were not made by the authors but by TCRdb's processing. This sample has about 430,000 distinct CDR3 sequences, with 15% found just once. The same specimen was also included in a second study, on T cells in Graves' hyperthyroidism and ophthalmopathy.

This TCR was sampled from a woman aged 40-49 years with Graves disease. The genes are TRBV6-1 and TRBJ2-1, with 12 bases matching TRBD2. The sequences come from peripheral blood mononuclear cells (PBMCs), collected at new diagnosis, from a patient treated with antithyroid drugs. CDR3: CASRDASGRAVNEQFF. In nucleotides, the CDR3 is TGTGCCAGCAGAGACGCTAGCGGGAGGGCCGTCAATGAGCAGTTCTTC.